Shown below are 27 T cell receptor beta chains from a single sample sequenced in a study of cytomegalovirus exposure and HLA in healthy donors. PCR primers comprised 60 Vbeta and 13 Jbeta primers. Using immunoSEQ multiplex PCR, the repertoire was profiled, and TCRdb retains in-frame clones only, with some absent. The table shows fewer than 150,000 clones, with roughly 80% occurring only once. Sequencing input: PBMCs. These receptors came from a female donor in good health and CMV-seronegative.

The rearrangement links TRBV6-5 to TRBJ1-1; D ambiguous. The CDR3 sequence is 13 residues long. Germline-derived CDR1 and CDR2 are MNHEY and SVGAGI. Between the trimmed V and J ends, which lost 4 bases and 3 bases, there was a span of 9 bases. The CDR3 reads CASSFGEDTEAFF. CDR3 in DNA: TGTGCCAGCAGTTTCGGGGAGGACACTGAAGCTTTCTTT.

The rearrangement links TRBV25-1 to TRBJ1-2, with 8 bases matching TRBD1. This CDR3 spans 13 amino acids. Germline V gene data show CDR1 as MGHDK and CDR2 as SYGVNS. The ends lost 2 bases at V and 8 bases at J; junction bases unmatched: 4. The DNA of the CDR3 is TGTGCCAGCAGTGAACAGGGGGCGCGAGGCTACACCTTC. Its protein product is CASSEQGARGYTF.

The chain has TRBV5-1 and TRBJ2-1, with 11 bases fitting TRBD2. J was trimmed by 6 bases and V by 3 bases; bases with no gene match: 5. CDR1 and CDR2 from the germline V gene are SGHRS and YFSETQ. The CDR3 totals 15 residues. The CDR3 DNA reads TGCGCCAGCAGCTATTCCGGGACTAGCGGCAATGAGCAGTTCTTC. This gives the protein CASSYSGTSGNEQFF.

V and J are TRBV5-8 and TRBJ1-2; 9 bases map to TRBD1. Germline CDR1 reads SGHTS; CDR2 reads YDEGEE. CDR3 length: 14 residues. V shed 4 bases and J 2 bases; nucleotides not matched to a gene: 3. CDR3 in DNA: TGTGCCAGCAGCGGACAGGGGTCGAACTATGGCTACACCTTC. Translated, it gives CASSGQGSNYGYTF.

This chain connects TRBV28 to TRBJ1-5, with D unresolved. CDR3 length equals 13 residues. Trimming left V 5 bases short and J 3 bases short, with 8 bases between. Germline V CDR1 and CDR2: MDHEN, SYDVKM. CDR3: CASSTGNNQPQHF. The DNA for the CDR3 is TGTGCCAGCAGTACGGGGAACAATCAGCCCCAGCATTTT.

The chain is built from TRBV6-4 and TRBJ1-3; no firm D call. Deletions cut 5 bases from V and 2 bases from J, with 16 bases between. Germline values: CDR1 MRHNA, CDR2 SNTAGT. The length of the CDR3 is 16 residues. CDR3 in DNA: TGTGCCAGCAGTCCTACCGGTCGAGGAACTGGAAACACCATATATTTT. This sequence encodes CASSPTGRGTGNTIYF.

The rearrangement uses TRBV6-5 and TRBJ2-1, with a weak D call TRBD1 (5 bases). The germline V and J ends were trimmed by 5 bases and 0 bases, with 11 bases remaining between them. Per germline, CDR1 MNHEY and CDR2 SVGAGI. There are 15 residues in the CDR3. CDR3 sequence (DNA): TGTGCCAGCAGTACTACAGGTCGCTCCTACAATGAGCAGTTCTTC. It yields the protein CASSTTGRSYNEQFF.

This chain links TRBV28 with TRBJ2-7, with TRBD2 identical over 8 bases. Germline CDR1 reads MDHEN; CDR2 reads SYDVKM. Trimming at V came to 8 bases and at J to 5 bases, leaving 5 bases not matched to a gene. There are 12 residues in the CDR3. CDR3 bases: TGTGCCAGCGGAACTAGCGGAAACGAGCAGTACTTC. Protein: CASGTSGNEQYF.

The chain joins TRBV5-6 to TRBJ1-1, with 12 bases identical to TRBD1. This CDR3 contains 16 residues. CDR1 and CDR2 (germline): SGHDT, YYEEEE. V shed 0 bases and J 4 bases; nucleotides not matched to a gene: 4. CDR3 in amino acids: CASSLGDRGRFTEAFF. DNA for the CDR3: TGTGCCAGCAGCTTGGGGGACAGGGGGCGTTTCACTGAAGCTTTCTTT.

The gene calls are TRBV5-1 and TRBJ2-2; D unresolved. Trimming stripped 0 bases from V and 4 bases from J, with 10 bases between. CDR1 and CDR2 from the germline V gene are SGHRS and YFSETQ. The CDR3 is 15 residues long. The CDR3 DNA is TGCGCCAGCAGCTTGGACAGATACTTCACCGGGGAGCTGTTTTTT. Translation: CASSLDRYFTGELFF.

The gene calls are TRBV5-4 and TRBJ2-5, with TRBD1 as a possible D gene (6 bases). The germline V gene has CDR1 SGHNT and CDR2 YYREEE (reference sequence). The CDR3 contains 16 residues. Trimming removed 4 bases from V and 2 bases from J, with 18 bases in between. The CDR3 loop reads CASSPVGGSYQETQYF. The CDR3 DNA is TGTGCCAGCAGCCCTGTTGGGGGCAGCTATCAAGAGACCCAGTACTTC. Based on the CDR3 plus reference TRBV5-4 and TRBJ2-5, the full variable domain is ETGVTQSPTHLIKTRGQQVTLRCSSQSGHNTVSWYQQALGQGPQFIFQYYREEENGRGNFPPRFSGLQFPNYSSELNVNALELDDSALYLCASSPVGGSYQETQYFGPGTRLLVL.

This rearrangement joins TRBV2 to TRBJ1-2, with 7 nucleotides matching TRBD1. The junction had 14 bases not matched to a gene; V was cut back by 8 bases and J by 5 bases. This CDR3 spans 15 amino acids. Germline V lookup: CDR1 SNHLY, CDR2 FYNNEI. CDR3 bases: TGTGCCAGCCGGTGGGGACAGTCATATGAGTATGGCTACACCTTC. Residues: CASRWGQSYEYGYTF.

The V call is TRBV9, the J call TRBJ2-7; D remains unclear. The CDR3 runs to 13 residues. The germline CDR1 and CDR2 sequences are SGDLS and YYNGEE. The V gene lost 1 base and the J gene lost 4 bases, with 9 bases spanning the gap. CDR3 in amino acids: CASSVFPGYEQYF. CDR3 coding DNA: TGTGCCAGCAGCGTATTCCCCGGTTACGAGCAGTACTTC.

The chain carries TRBV4-2 and TRBJ2-5; the match to TRBD2 covers 13 bases. The CDR3 runs to 16 residues. CDR1 and CDR2 from the germline V gene are LGHNA and YNFKEQ. The junction had 4 bases not matched to a gene; V was cut back by 4 bases and J by 2 bases. CDR3 DNA: TGTGCCAGCAGCCTAGTGGGACTAGCGGGACAAGAGACCCAGTACTTC. Translated, it gives CASSLVGLAGQETQYF.

J is TRBJ1-1 and V is TRBV18; no firm D call. In germline, CDR1 is KGHSH, CDR2 LQKENI. The V gene lost 2 bases and the J gene lost 0 bases, with 10 bases spanning the gap. The CDR3 is 15 residues long. The CDR3 DNA reads as TGTGCCAGCTCACCAGTCGAGGGATTGAACACTGAAGCTTTCTTT. Its protein is CASSPVEGLNTEAFF.

The V gene is TRBV28, the J gene TRBJ1-5; D remains unclear. Germline CDR1 is MDHEN and CDR2 is SYDVKM. There are 12 residues in the CDR3. The V and J ends lost 7 bases and 6 bases respectively, with 10 bases between them. CDR3 in amino acids: CASTLRGQPQHF. CDR3 sequence (DNA): TGTGCCAGCACTCTGAGAGGTCAGCCCCAGCATTTT.

With respect to this clone: No conserved phenylalanine or tryptophan is present at the end of the CDR3, so a read error is the likely explanation. V usage is TRBV5-4 and J usage is TRBJ2-3; D remains ambiguous. This CDR3 spans 12 amino acids. V lost 4 bases, J lost 2 bases, and 5 bases lay in between. The germline V gene has CDR1 SGHNT and CDR2 YYREEE (reference sequence). The DNA for the CDR3 is TGTGCCAGCAGCGTTACCACAGATACGCAGTATGTT. Its protein product is CASSVTTDTQYV.

This clone was detected only a few times. The rearrangement links TRBV7-4 to TRBJ2-1; maybe TRBD1 (6 bases). The CDR3 is 18 residues long. The germline V gene encodes CDR1 SGHVT and CDR2 SQSDAQ. The V end was cut by 3 bases, the J end by 0 bases, with 18 bases between. CDR3 sequence: CASSFEWGLNSSYNEQFF. The CDR3 nucleotides read TGTGCCAGCAGCTTTGAATGGGGGCTGAATAGCTCCTACAATGAGCAGTTCTTC.

The gene calls are TRBV4-1 and TRBJ2-3; TRBD2 matches 11 bases. The CDR3 has 18 residues. Germline assignment: CDR1 MGHRA and CDR2 YSYEKL. The J segment lost 3 bases and the V segment lost 3 bases, leaving 11 bases of the junction unmatched. CDR3 region: CASSHFSTSGDQTDTQYF. The CDR3 DNA sequence: TGCGCCAGCAGCCATTTTTCGACTAGCGGGGACCAAACAGATACGCAGTATTTT.

V is TRBV4-1 and J is TRBJ2-5, with no clear D. The end of the DNA aligns better with TRBJ2-7, so the J call may be wrong. The CDR3 covers 14 residues. In germline, CDR1 is MGHRA, CDR2 YSYEKL. CDR3 region: CASSDRLEPYEQYF. CDR3 sequence (DNA): TGCGCCAGCAGCGACCGGTTGGAGCCCTACGAGCAGTACTTC.

CDR3 in amino acids: CASSLSGVEKLFF. The CDR3 nucleotides are TGTGCCAGCAGCTTATCAGGGGTAGAAAAACTGTTTTTT. V is TRBV7-2 and J is TRBJ1-4, with D perhaps matching TRBD1 (6 bases). The germline gives CDR1 SGHTA, CDR2 FQGNSA. This CDR3 is 13 amino acids long. V lost 2 bases and J lost 8, with 9 bases in between.

The chain has TRBV25-1 and TRBJ2-7, with TRBD2 matching 8 bases. Germline-derived CDR1 and CDR2 are MGHDK and SYGVNS. With 3 bases clipped from V and 3 bases from J, the junction kept 4 bases outside the gene matches. The CDR3 length is 14 residues. CDR3 coding DNA: TGTGCCAGCAGTGACCCGCTAGCGGGCTACGAGCAGTACTTC. It yields the protein CASSDPLAGYEQYF.

This rearrangement joins TRBV25-1 to TRBJ1-4; tentatively, D is TRBD1 (6 bases). Trimming took off 6 bases at V and 8 bases at J, with 13 bases between the two ends. Germline-derived CDR1 and CDR2 are MGHDK and SYGVNS. The CDR3 is 13 residues long. The CDR3 coding sequence is TGTGCCAGCAGACAGGGTTTAGGAGAAAAACTGTTTTTT. It codes for CASRQGLGEKLFF. The complete variable domain, with remaining parts taken from reference TRBV25-1 and TRBJ1-4, reads EADIYQTPRYLVIGTGKKITLECSQTMGHDKMYWYQQDPGMELHLIHYSYGVNSTEKGDLSSESTVSRIRTEHFPLTLESARPSHTSQYLCASRQGLGEKLFFGSGTQLSVL.

The chain is built from TRBV6-1 and TRBJ2-1, with TRBD2 matching 7 bases. In germline, CDR1 is MNHNS, CDR2 SASEGT. The length of the CDR3 is 15 residues. The junction had 10 bases not matched to a gene; V was cut back by 6 bases and J by 5 bases. The CDR3 DNA reads as TGTGCCAGCAGCGACTCGGGGGGTTACCACAATGAGCAGTTCTTC. Protein product: CASSDSGGYHNEQFF.

The chain carries TRBV4-1 and TRBJ1-5; the D is unclear. V was clipped by 0 bases and J by 5 bases, with 11 bases between them. Germline V CDR1 and CDR2: MGHRA, YSYEKL. There are 15 residues in the CDR3. The CDR3 DNA reads TGCGCCAGCAGCCAAGATCAAGAGGCTGATCAGCCCCAGCATTTT. This encodes CASSQDQEADQPQHF.

V and J are TRBV18 and TRBJ2-7; 9 bases line up with TRBD2. The CDR3 has 15 amino acids. Trimming removed 2 bases from V and 2 bases from J; junction bases left unmatched: 4. From germline, CDR1 is KGHSH and CDR2 LQKENI. Here the CDR3 reads CASSPGLAGTYEQYF. CDR3 coding DNA: TGTGCCAGCTCACCAGGGCTAGCGGGGACCTACGAGCAGTACTTC.

The chain is built from TRBV6-1 and TRBJ1-5; D may be TRBD1 (6 bases). The CDR3 is 13 amino acids. CDR1 is MNHNS and CDR2 is SASEGT in the germline V gene. V was shortened by 7 bases and J by 5 bases, with 12 bases between the two germline ends. The CDR3 sequence is CASTKGGDQPQHF. Written as DNA, the CDR3 is TGTGCCAGCACCAAGGGGGGGGATCAGCCCCAGCATTTT.